This is a list of T cell receptor beta chains from one sample in a study of cytomegalovirus exposure and HLA in healthy donors. Clones were sequenced by immunoSEQ multiplex PCR, and TCRdb holds only the in-frame ones, with some missing. The sample carries some 180,000 clones, around 80% recorded once. The sequencing input was PBMCs. Receptors were obtained from a middle-aged man in good health and CMV-seronegative. CDR3s include the opening cysteine and the closing phenylalanine or tryptophan. The order of the fields is J gene, V gene, D gene, clone size, CDR3 protein, CDR3 DNA. A D gene is named only where the DNA matches it firmly. Rows give clone size only sometimes, using once, few, many, or a class for an expanded clone.

TRBJ2-7 TRBV28 TRBD2 . CASSLAGDWGEQYF TGTGCCAGCAGTCTAGCGGGGGATTGGGGCGAGCAGTACTTC
TRBJ1-1 TRBV7-6 TRBD1 few CASSQTGGGSEF TGTGCCAGCAGCCAGACAGGGGGCGGCTCCGAATTT
TRBJ1-2 TRBV5-8 TRBD1 . CASSLGTGGGYTF TGTGCCAGCAGCTTGGGGACAGGGGGAGGCTACACCTTC
TRBJ2-2 TRBV5-5 TRBD1 . CASSPRTGASGELFF TGTGCCAGCAGCCCTCGGACAGGGGCTTCCGGGGAGCTGTTTTTT
TRBJ1-3 TRBV28 . . CASSFGGADGNTIYF TGTGCCAGCAGTTTTGGAGGGGCAGACGGAAACACCATATATTTT
TRBJ2-5 TRBV2 TRBD2 . CASSEGGGGAKETQYF TGTGCCAGCAGTGAGGGGGGCGGGGGGGCTAAAGAGACCCAGTACTTC
TRBJ1-2 TRBV30 . . CAWSQQQGRVVGYTF TGTGCCTGGAGTCAACAACAGGGCAGGGTGGTTGGCTACACCTTC
TRBJ2-2 TRBV6-5 . . CASRTGNQGGELFF TGTGCCAGCAGAACAGGGAATCAGGGCGGGGAGCTGTTTTTT
TRBJ1-2 TRBV6-5 TRBD1 . CASSSPGGRGYTF TGTGCCAGCAGTTCTCCAGGGGGCAGGGGCTACACCTTC
TRBJ2-1 TRBV7-9 TRBD2 . CASGEGLVRRAEQFF TGTGCCAGCGGAGAGGGACTAGTCCGGAGGGCTGAGCAGTTCTTC
TRBJ1-4 TRBV9 TRBD1 . CASSVGQGEEKLFF TGTGCCAGCAGCGTAGGACAGGGAGAGGAAAAACTGTTTTTT
TRBJ2-2 TRBV18 TRBD1 . CASSPRTGANTGELFF TGTGCCAGCTCACCACGGACAGGGGCCAACACCGGGGAGCTGTTTTTT
TRBJ1-4 TRBV18 TRBD1 once CASSPPDRRYEKLFF TGTGCCAGCTCACCACCGGACAGGCGTTATGAAAAACTGTTTTTT
TRBJ1-2 TRBV4-3 . . CASSQVGGTRFYGYTF TGCGCCAGCAGCCAAGTAGGAGGGACCAGATTCTATGGCTACACCTTC
TRBJ2-3 TRBV9 . few CASSVFERYTDTQYF TGTGCCAGCAGCGTCTTCGAGCGGTACACAGATACGCAGTATTTT
TRBJ1-2 TRBV18 . . CASSNRDTLHTF TGTGCCAGCTCAAATCGGGACACCCTACACACCTTC
TRBJ2-3 TRBV7-6 TRBD2 . CASSVTSGLGDTQYF TGTGCCAGCAGCGTCACTAGCGGCCTCGGGGATACGCAGTATTTT
TRBJ2-5 TRBV14 . . CASSQEGAGGSEETQYF TGTGCCAGCAGCCAAGAGGGCGCAGGGGGGAGTGAAGAGACCCAGTACTTC
TRBJ2-1 TRBV18 . once CASSPGQINNEQFF TGTGCCAGCTCACCAGGGCAGATAAACAATGAGCAGTTCTTC
TRBJ2-1 TRBV28 TRBD2 few CASSLIASGSYNEQFF TGTGCCAGCAGTTTGATTGCTAGCGGATCCTACAATGAGCAGTTCTTC
TRBJ2-2 TRBV9 . . CASSALPRANTGELFF TGTGCCAGCAGCGCCCTCCCGCGGGCGAACACCGGGGAGCTGTTTTTT
TRBJ2-7 TRBV18 TRBD1 . CASSPLRGRDRGSYEQYF TGTGCCAGCTCACCACTGAGGGGGCGGGACAGGGGCTCCTACGAGCAGTACTTC
TRBJ2-5 TRBV19 . . CASSLTGYQETQYF TGTGCCAGTAGTCTAACAGGTTACCAAGAGACCCAGTACTTC
TRBJ2-2 TRBV9 . . CASSPIGRGFEGGELFF TGTGCCAGCAGCCCTATCGGCCGGGGATTTGAAGGCGGGGAGCTGTTTTTT
TRBJ2-5 TRBV5-1 . . CASSLGQVLQETQYF TGCGCCAGCAGCTTGGGACAGGTACTCCAAGAGACCCAGTACTTC
TRBJ2-3 TRBV18 . . CASSPPSTDTQYF TGTGCCAGCTCACCACCGTCGACAGATACGCAGTATTTT
TRBJ1-3 TRBV5-1 TRBD1 once CASSLTGTVENTIYF TGCGCCAGCAGCCTAACCGGGACAGTAGAAAACACCATATATTTT
TRBJ1-2 TRBV9 TRBD1 few CASSVLDRGHYGYTF TGTGCCAGCAGCGTCCTGGACAGGGGACACTATGGCTACACCTTC
TRBJ1-5 TRBV5-1 . . CASSLGHPNQPQHF TGCGCCAGCAGCTTGGGACACCCCAATCAGCCCCAGCATTTT
TRBJ1-1 TRBV7-9 . . CASSWTVGTEAFF TGTGCCAGCAGCTGGACAGTTGGCACTGAAGCTTTCTTT
TRBJ2-1 TRBV28 TRBD1 . CASSGQGAYNEQFF TGTGCCAGCAGCGGACAGGGGGCCTACAATGAGCAGTTCTTC
TRBJ2-1 TRBV4-3 . . CASSPRQDASYNEQFF TGCGCCAGCAGCCCCCGACAGGACGCCTCCTACAATGAGCAGTTCTTC
TRBJ1-2 TRBV7-9 . . CSSSFAYGYTF TGTTCCAGCAGCTTCGCCTACGGCTACACCTTC
TRBJ1-2 TRBV28 . . CASSHRFPRYGYTF TGTGCCAGCAGTCACAGGTTCCCGAGATATGGCTACACCTTC
TRBJ2-7 TRBV5-5 TRBD1 . CASSLSPTPGQGLYEQYF TGTGCCAGCAGCTTGTCGCCAACCCCGGGACAGGGTTTATACGAGCAGTACTTC
TRBJ2-2 TRBV4-3 TRBD1 . CASSQRQGSTGELFF TGCGCCAGCAGCCAAAGACAGGGTTCCACCGGGGAGCTGTTTTTT
TRBJ2-3 TRBV27 TRBD2 . CASRRTGPRTSGRLSGTDTQYF TGTGCCAGCAGACGGACAGGGCCTAGGACTAGCGGGAGACTATCCGGCACAGATACGCAGTATTTT
TRBJ2-5 TRBV7-7 TRBD2 few CASSVTSGAGETQYF TGTGCTAGCAGCGTAACTAGCGGGGCGGGAGAGACCCAGTACTTC
TRBJ2-1 TRBV7-2 . . CASSLTPGVGEQFF TGTGCCAGCAGCTTAACTCCAGGGGTGGGTGAGCAGTTCTTC
TRBJ1-2 TRBV5-1 TRBD1 . CASSLSGQGEGYTF TGCGCCAGCAGCTTATCCGGACAGGGGGAGGGCTACACCTTC
TRBJ1-2 TRBV28 . once CAIGGVGANYGYTF TGTGCCATCGGAGGGGTGGGGGCTAACTATGGCTACACCTTC
TRBJ1-5 TRBV30 . . CAWSRGGGNQPQHF TGTGCCTGGAGTCGGGGGGGTGGAAATCAGCCCCAGCATTTT
TRBJ2-7 TRBV28 TRBD1 . CASSVTGTGSHEQYF TGTGCCAGCAGTGTCACCGGGACAGGGAGTCACGAGCAGTACTTC
TRBJ2-2 TRBV19 . . CASMSGTNTGELFF TGTGCCAGTATGTCCGGGACGAACACCGGGGAGCTGTTTTTT
TRBJ2-2 TRBV19 . . CASSLLPTGELFF TGTGCCAGTAGTCTGCTACCCACCGGGGAGCTGTTTTTT
TRBJ2-3 TRBV15 TRBD2 . CATQGTSPYTDTQYF TGTGCCACCCAGGGGACTAGCCCTTACACAGATACGCAGTATTTT
TRBJ2-7 TRBV7-3 TRBD2 few CASSLSGARDEQYF TGTGCCAGCAGCTTGAGCGGGGCTCGGGACGAGCAGTACTTC
TRBJ1-1 TRBV7-9 . . CASSFYSRMNTEAFF TGTGCCAGCAGCTTTTATTCTAGGATGAACACTGAAGCTTTCTTT
TRBJ2-5 TRBV9 TRBD2 few CASSSASGQETQYF TGTGCCAGCAGCAGTGCTAGCGGACAAGAGACCCAGTACTTC
TRBJ2-1 TRBV4-3 TRBD2 . CASSQGRRGGASVEQFF TGCGCCAGCAGCCAAGGGAGGCGCGGGGGGGCCTCGGTTGAGCAGTTCTTC
TRBJ2-2 TRBV11-1 . once CASTNVRGAEELFF TGTGCCAGCACCAACGTAAGGGGTGCCGAGGAGCTGTTTTTT
TRBJ2-1 TRBV6-5 TRBD2 . CASWGLALNNEQFF TGTGCCAGCTGGGGACTAGCCCTTAATAATGAGCAGTTCTTC
TRBJ1-4 TRBV4-1 . . CASRPRGLSTNEKLFF TGCGCCAGCAGGCCCCGGGGATTGAGCACTAATGAAAAACTGTTTTTT
TRBJ2-7 TRBV5-1 . few CASSKEGDAYEQYF TGCGCCAGCAGCAAAGAGGGGGATGCCTACGAGCAGTACTTC
TRBJ2-3 TRBV7-3 . . CASSFLGTTDTQYF TGTGCCAGCAGCTTTCTAGGTACTACAGATACGCAGTATTTT
TRBJ1-4 TRBV28 TRBD1 few CASTQVDRGGKLFF TGTGCCAGCACCCAGGTGGACAGGGGGGGAAAACTGTTTTTT
TRBJ2-7 TRBV27 TRBD2 . CAIRTSDYF TGTGCCATCAGGACTAGCGATTACTTC
TRBJ2-7 TRBV7-2 TRBD2 once CASSSGLAGGLYEQYF TGTGCCAGCAGCTCGGGACTAGCGGGAGGCTTATACGAGCAGTACTTC
TRBJ1-3 TRBV5-6 TRBD1 . CASSFTGGGNTIYF TGTGCCAGCAGTTTTACAGGGGGCGGAAACACCATATATTTT